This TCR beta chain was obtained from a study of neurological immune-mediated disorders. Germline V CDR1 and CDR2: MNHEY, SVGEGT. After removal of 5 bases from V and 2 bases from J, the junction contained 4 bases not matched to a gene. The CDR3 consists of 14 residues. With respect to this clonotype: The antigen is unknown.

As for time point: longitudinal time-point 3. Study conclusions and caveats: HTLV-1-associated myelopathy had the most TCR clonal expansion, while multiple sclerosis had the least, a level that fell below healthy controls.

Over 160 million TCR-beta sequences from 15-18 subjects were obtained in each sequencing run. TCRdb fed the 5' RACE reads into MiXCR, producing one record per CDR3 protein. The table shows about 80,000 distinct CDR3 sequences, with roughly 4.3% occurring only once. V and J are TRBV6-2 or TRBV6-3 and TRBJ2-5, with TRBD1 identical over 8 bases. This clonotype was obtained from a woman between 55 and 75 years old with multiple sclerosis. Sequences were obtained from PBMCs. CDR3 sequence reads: CASSTRTGQETQYF. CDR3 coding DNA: TGTGCCAGCAGTACCCGGACAGGGCAAGAGACCCAGTACTTC.